This T cell receptor (beta chain) was sequenced in a study of T cells in Graves' hyperthyroidism and ophthalmopathy. The overall study: Once the initial diagnosis was made, peripheral blood was obtained before any treatment.

This clonotype was counted ten times or more. CDR1 and CDR2 (germline): MNHNS, SASEGT. This CDR3 spans 15 amino acids. The junction had 10 bases not matched to a gene; V was cut back by 7 bases and J by 4 bases. RNA transcripts served as the template for amplifying TCR beta CDR3 regions. First-round RT-PCR of the TCR CDR3 relied on the HTBI primer set. TCRdb reanalysed the multiplex PCR reads using MiXCR and keeps one entry per CDR3 protein. The data hold 650,000 to 700,000 distinct CDR3 sequences, with approximately 15% observed a single time. Reasons for excluding patients were uncontrolled infection, other autoimmune disease, pregnancy or lactation.

Sequencing was performed on blood. The V gene is TRBV6-1, the J gene TRBJ1-1; TRBD1 agrees at 9 bases. This clonotype was sampled from a man in his fifties with Graves' hyperthyroidism. The CDR3 reads CASKNPGQGSTEAFF. The CDR3 bases are TGTGCCAGCAAAAATCCCGGACAGGGGAGCACTGAAGCTTTCTTT.